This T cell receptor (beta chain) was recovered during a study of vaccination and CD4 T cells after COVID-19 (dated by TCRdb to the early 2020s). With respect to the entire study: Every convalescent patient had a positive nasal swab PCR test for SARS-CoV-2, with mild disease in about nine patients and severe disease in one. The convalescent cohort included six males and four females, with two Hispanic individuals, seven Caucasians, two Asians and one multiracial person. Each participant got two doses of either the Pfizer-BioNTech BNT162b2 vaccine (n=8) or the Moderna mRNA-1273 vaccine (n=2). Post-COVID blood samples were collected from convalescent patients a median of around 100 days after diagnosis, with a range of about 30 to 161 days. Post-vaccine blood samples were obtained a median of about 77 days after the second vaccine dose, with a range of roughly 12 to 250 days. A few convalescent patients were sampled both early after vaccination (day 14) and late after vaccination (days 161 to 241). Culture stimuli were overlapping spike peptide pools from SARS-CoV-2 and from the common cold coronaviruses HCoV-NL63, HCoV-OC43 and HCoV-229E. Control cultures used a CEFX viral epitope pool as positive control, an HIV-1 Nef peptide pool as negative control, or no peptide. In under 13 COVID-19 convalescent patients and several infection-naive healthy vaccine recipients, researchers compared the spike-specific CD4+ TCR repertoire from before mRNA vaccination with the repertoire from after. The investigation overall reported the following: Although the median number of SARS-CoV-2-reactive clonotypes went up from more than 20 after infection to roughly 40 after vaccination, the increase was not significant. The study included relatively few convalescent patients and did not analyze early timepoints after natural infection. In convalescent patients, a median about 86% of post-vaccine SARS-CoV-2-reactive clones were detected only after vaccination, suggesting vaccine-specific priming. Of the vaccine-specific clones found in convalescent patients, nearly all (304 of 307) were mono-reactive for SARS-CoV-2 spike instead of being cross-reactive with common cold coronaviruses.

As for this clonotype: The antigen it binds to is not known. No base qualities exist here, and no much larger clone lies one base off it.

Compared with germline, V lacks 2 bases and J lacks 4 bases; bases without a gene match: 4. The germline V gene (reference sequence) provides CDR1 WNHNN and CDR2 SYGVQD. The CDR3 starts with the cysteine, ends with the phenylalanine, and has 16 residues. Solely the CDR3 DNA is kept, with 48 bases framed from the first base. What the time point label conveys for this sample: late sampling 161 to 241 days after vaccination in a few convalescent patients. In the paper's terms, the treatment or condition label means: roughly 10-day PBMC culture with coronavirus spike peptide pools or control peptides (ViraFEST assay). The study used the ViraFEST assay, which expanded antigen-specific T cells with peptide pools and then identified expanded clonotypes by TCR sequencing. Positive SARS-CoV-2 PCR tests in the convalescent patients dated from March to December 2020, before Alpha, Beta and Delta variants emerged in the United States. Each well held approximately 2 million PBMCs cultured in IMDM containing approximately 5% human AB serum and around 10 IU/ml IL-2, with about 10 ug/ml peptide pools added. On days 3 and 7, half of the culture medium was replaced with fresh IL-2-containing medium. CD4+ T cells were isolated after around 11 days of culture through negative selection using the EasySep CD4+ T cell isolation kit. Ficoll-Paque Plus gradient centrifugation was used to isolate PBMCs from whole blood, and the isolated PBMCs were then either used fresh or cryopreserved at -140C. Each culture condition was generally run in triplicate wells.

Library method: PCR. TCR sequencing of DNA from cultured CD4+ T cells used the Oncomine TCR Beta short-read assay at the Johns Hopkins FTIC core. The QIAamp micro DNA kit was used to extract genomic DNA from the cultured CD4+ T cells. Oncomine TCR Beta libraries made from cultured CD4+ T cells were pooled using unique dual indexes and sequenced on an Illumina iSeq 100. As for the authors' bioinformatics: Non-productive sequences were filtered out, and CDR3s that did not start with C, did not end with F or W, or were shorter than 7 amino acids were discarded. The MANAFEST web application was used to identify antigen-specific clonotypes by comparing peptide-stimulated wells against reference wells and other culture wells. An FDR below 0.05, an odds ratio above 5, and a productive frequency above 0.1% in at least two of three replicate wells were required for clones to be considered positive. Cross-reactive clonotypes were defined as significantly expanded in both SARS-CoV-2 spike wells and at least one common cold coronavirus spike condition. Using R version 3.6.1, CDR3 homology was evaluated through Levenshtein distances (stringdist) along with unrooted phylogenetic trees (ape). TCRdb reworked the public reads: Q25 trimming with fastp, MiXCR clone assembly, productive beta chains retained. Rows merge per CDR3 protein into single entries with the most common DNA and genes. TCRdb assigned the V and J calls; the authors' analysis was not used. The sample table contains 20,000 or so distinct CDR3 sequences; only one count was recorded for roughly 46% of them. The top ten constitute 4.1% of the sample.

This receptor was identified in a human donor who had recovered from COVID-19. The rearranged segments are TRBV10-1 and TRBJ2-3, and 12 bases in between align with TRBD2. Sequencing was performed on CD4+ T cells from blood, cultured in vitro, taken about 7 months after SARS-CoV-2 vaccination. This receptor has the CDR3 CASSEGLAGSSDTQYF. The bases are TGCGCCAGCAGTGAGGGACTAGCGGGATCCTCAGATACGCAGTATTTT.